Presented here are 12 T cell receptor beta chains from one specimen sequenced in a study of Graves' ophthalmopathy and Graves' hyperthyroidism. The authors amplified TCR beta CDR3 regions, and they did so from RNA transcripts for repertoire sequencing. RT-PCR in the first round used HTBI primers; a second-round multiplex PCR followed. MiXCR was run by TCRdb on the multiplex PCR reads, yielding one entry per CDR3 protein. In the table there are about 500,000 distinct CDR3 sequences, 14% of which are singletons. The specimen sequenced was blood. These receptors were taken from a woman between 25 and 40 years old with Graves' ophthalmopathy.

This clonotype has ten or more counts. The genes are TRBV27 and TRBJ1-2, with D perhaps matching TRBD1 (5 bases). V gave up 3 bases and J gave up 2 bases, with 13 bases separating them. From germline, CDR1 is MNHEY and CDR2 SMNVEV (reference sequence). The CDR3 consists of 15 residues. CDR3 sequence reads: CASSLSDSPNYGYTF. The CDR3 bases are TGTGCCAGCAGTTTGTCTGACAGTCCCAACTATGGCTACACCTTC.

This clonotype was picked up many times. The gene calls are TRBV2 and TRBJ2-7; D call uncertain. The V gene lost 8 bases and the J gene lost 4 bases, with 6 bases spanning the gap. Germline values: CDR1 SNHLY, CDR2 FYNNEI. There are 10 residues in the CDR3. CDR3 in amino acids: CASGGYEQYF. The CDR3 DNA sequence: TGTGCCAGCGGTGGTTACGAGCAGTACTTC.

This clonotype was picked up many times. The chain recombines TRBV9 with TRBJ2-5; D could derive from TRBD1 or TRBD2 (5 bases each). The V and J ends lost 3 bases and 5 bases respectively, with 14 bases between them. This CDR3 region has 14 residues. CDR1 is SGDLS and CDR2 is YYNGEE in the germline V gene. CDR3: CASSAGMGRETQYF. Written as DNA, the CDR3 is TGTGCCAGCAGCGCCGGGATGGGGCGCGAGACCCAGTACTTC.

This chain links TRBV7-9 with TRBJ1-3; D gene uncertain. The CDR3 contains 15 residues. Germline-derived CDR1 and CDR2 are SEHNR and FQNEAQ (reference sequence). V gave up 5 bases and J gave up 0 bases, with 11 bases separating them. The CDR3 reads CASSPSGRSGNTIYF. CDR3 nucleotide sequence: TGTGCCAGCAGCCCTTCAGGCCGCTCTGGAAACACCATATATTTT.

This clonotype was detected ten times or more. The chain has TRBV4-1 and TRBJ2-5; 9 bases are a match to TRBD2. This CDR3 has 16 amino acids. Losses at the gene ends were 2 bases for V and 4 bases for J; bases not matched to a gene: 8. Germline assignment: CDR1 MGHRA and CDR2 YSYEKL. The CDR3 bases are TGCGCCAGCAGCCAACCCCTAGCGGGACGGGGAGAGACCCAGTACTTC. This gives the protein CASSQPLAGRGETQYF.

Many counts were recorded for this clonotype. This chain uses TRBV27 with TRBJ2-7; TRBD1 is a possible D gene (6 bases). V lost 5 bases and J 3 bases, leaving 17 bases between the germline ends. Germline V gene lookup returns CDR1 MNHEY and CDR2 SMNVEV (reference sequence). The CDR3 is made up of 15 amino acids. The CDR3 bases are TGTGCCAGCAGTCCCCACCAGGGGTTAGGCTACGAGCAGTACTTC. Translation: CASSPHQGLGYEQYF.

This clonotype was recorded at least ten times. The chain is built from TRBV28 and TRBJ1-2, with D maybe TRBD1 (5 bases). Germline CDR1 MDHEN, CDR2 SYDVKM. V was clipped by 5 bases and J by 7 bases, with 23 bases between them. The CDR3 extends over 16 amino acids. CDR3 loop: CASSPKPQGTPRGYTF. CDR3 nucleotides: TGTGCCAGCAGTCCCAAGCCGCAGGGAACTCCCCGTGGCTACACCTTC.

This clonotype has ten or more counts. The rearrangement joins TRBV30 to TRBJ2-7, with no clear D. The CDR3 contains 13 residues. V was shortened by 2 bases and J by 2 bases, with 10 bases between the two germline ends. Per the germline V gene, CDR1 is GTSNPN and CDR2 is SVGIG (reference sequence). CDR3 in amino acids: CAWSRAAAYEQYF. The CDR3 nucleotides are TGTGCCTGGAGTAGGGCAGCTGCCTACGAGCAGTACTTC. Using reference TRBV30 and TRBJ2-7 for the parts outside the CDR3, the full variable domain is SQTIHQWPATLVQPVGSPLSLECTVEGTSNPNLYWYRQAAGRGLQLLFYSVGIGQISSEVPQNLSASRPQDRQFILSSKKLLLSDSGFYLCAWSRAAAYEQYFGPGTRLTVT.

There are many counts of this clonotype. This chain links TRBV11-2 with TRBJ1-1, with 10 bases aligning to TRBD1. V shed 4 bases and J 1 base; nucleotides not matched to a gene: 6. The V gene's germline CDR1 is SGHAT and CDR2 FQNNGV. The CDR3 consists of 16 residues. The CDR3 loop reads CASSSWTGGQNTEAFF. The DNA for the CDR3 is TGTGCCAGCAGCTCATGGACAGGGGGACAGAACACTGAAGCTTTCTTT.

This clonotype appeared many times. The chain joins TRBV7-3 to TRBJ2-5; tentative D call: TRBD1 (5 bases). The length of the CDR3 is 13 residues. V lost 1 base and J lost 5, with 8 bases in between. CDR1 and CDR2 from the germline V gene are SGHTA and FQGTGA. The CDR3 sequence: CASSLSRDETQYF. The CDR3 coding sequence is TGTGCCAGCAGCTTAAGCAGGGATGAGACCCAGTACTTC.

This clonotype was counted at least ten times. This chain connects TRBV5-1 to TRBJ1-2; D not resolved. The germline V and J ends were trimmed by 5 bases and 4 bases, with 12 bases remaining between them. This CDR3 contains 13 residues. Germline-derived CDR1 and CDR2 are SGHRS and YFSETQ. The CDR3 region has the DNA TGCGCCAGCAGTCCCGGGCCTGCCTATGGCTACACCTTC. Amino acids: CASSPGPAYGYTF.

This chain connects TRBV20-1 to TRBJ1-6; D not certain. Deletions cut 2 bases from V and 4 bases from J, with 9 bases between. The CDR3 sequence is 14 residues long. Germline V gene lookup returns CDR1 DFQATT and CDR2 SNEGSKA (reference sequence). CDR3 residues: CSARSPVYNSPLHF. The DNA for the CDR3 is TGCAGTGCTAGATCGCCGGTTTATAATTCACCCCTCCACTTT.